This is a list of T cell receptor beta chains from one sample in a study of patients and donors after allogeneic stem cell transplantation. TCRdb itself ran the RT-PCR reads through MiXCR, one entry per CDR3 protein. The sample contains roughly 960,000 distinct CDR3 sequences, around 17% of which appear only once. The material sequenced was blood, either unsorted or a sorted T cell fraction (not recorded which). All receptors come from a human donor who was either an allogeneic HSCT recipient or a stem cell or donor lymphocyte infusion donor (not recorded which). It is not recorded whose cells these are; they may come from a transplant donor. The CDR3 runs from the conserved cysteine through the conserved F or W. The D gene is left open where the match is weak. The size field is filled for only some rows; it gives once, few, many or a size class.

>TRBJ2-2|TRBV4-1|NA|NA
CASSQLPYPGRGTGELFF
TGCGCCAGCAGCCAACTCCCCTATCCAGGGAGGGGGACCGGGGAGCTGTTTTTT
>TRBJ2-3|TRBV20-1|many|NA
CSARGSALTDTQYF
TGCAGTGCTAGAGGAAGCGCCCTCACAGATACGCAGTATTTT
>TRBJ2-1|TRBV15|few|NA
CATSSERSGEQFF
TGTGCCACCAGCTCTGAACGGTCGGGTGAGCAGTTCTTC
>TRBJ2-2|TRBV5-1|NA|NA
CASSLDVGGLFF
TGCGCCAGCAGCTTGGACGTAGGGGGGCTGTTTTTT
>TRBJ1-2|TRBV20-1|NA|NA
CSATFRENYGYTF
TGCAGTGCCACCTTCAGGGAGAACTATGGCTACACCTTC
>TRBJ1-2|TRBV12-3/TRBV12-4|NA|NA
CASSFYLRGGPTNYGYTF
TGTGCCAGCAGTTTTTATCTCCGTGGCGGACCTACTAACTATGGCTACACCTTC
>TRBJ1-2|TRBV12-3/TRBV12-4|NA|TRBD1
CASSHGSPGGHYGYTF
TGTGCCAGCAGCCACGGAAGTCCAGGGGGCCACTATGGCTACACCTTC
>TRBJ2-5|TRBV12-3/TRBV12-4|many|TRBD2
CASSIAGGSETQYF
TGTGCCAGCAGCATAGCGGGAGGCAGTGAGACCCAGTACTTC
>TRBJ2-5|TRBV7-2|NA|NA
CASSLKRRRVRETQYF
TGTGCCAGCAGCTTAAAACGGAGACGGGTTCGAGAGACCCAGTACTTC
>TRBJ1-3|TRBV6-1|few|NA
CASSEALVWVSGISGNTIYF
TGTGCCAGCAGTGAAGCGCTAGTTTGGGTTTCGGGCATCTCTGGAAACACCATATATTTT
>TRBJ2-1|TRBV10-3|few|TRBD1
CAISESRDRVLNEQFF
TGTGCCATCAGTGAGTCGAGGGACAGGGTGCTGAATGAGCAGTTCTTC
>TRBJ2-1|TRBV6-5|few|NA
CASSYSQGYNEQFF
TGTGCCAGCAGTTACTCGCAGGGCTACAATGAGCAGTTCTTC
>TRBJ2-7|TRBV5-1|NA|NA
CASSSGRMGEEQYF
TGCGCCAGCAGCTCCGGCAGGATGGGAGAAGAGCAGTACTTC
>TRBJ2-5|TRBV18|many|NA
CASSPPQETQYF
TGTGCCAGCTCACCCCCACAAGAGACCCAGTACTTC
>TRBJ2-2|TRBV7-2|NA|NA
CASSFLRNTGELFF
TGTGCCAGCAGTTTTCTTAGGAACACCGGGGAGCTGTTTTTT
>TRBJ2-7|TRBV5-1|NA|NA
CASSLSPGTVEQYF
TGCGCCAGCAGCTTATCACCCGGGACCGTCGAGCAGTACTTC
>TRBJ1-2|TRBV27|few|TRBD1
CASSLTNRGLSSGYTF
TGTGCCAGCAGCTTAACGAACAGGGGGCTGTCTAGTGGCTACACCTTC
>TRBJ2-3|TRBV12-3/TRBV12-4|few|NA
CASSTRTNTQYF
TGTGCCAGCAGTACCCGGACAAATACGCAGTATTTT
>TRBJ1-1|TRBV6-2/TRBV6-3|NA|TRBD1
CASSYFDRVDTEAFF
TGTGCCAGCAGTTATTTTGACAGGGTGGACACTGAAGCTTTCTTT
>TRBJ1-2|TRBV4-2|NA|TRBD1
CASSQGGQGPYGYTF
TGTGCCAGCAGCCAAGGGGGACAGGGTCCCTATGGCTACACCTTC
>TRBJ2-3|TRBV5-1|few|NA
CASSSNPGKTDTQYF
TGCGCCAGCAGCTCCAATCCCGGGAAAACAGATACGCAGTATTTT
>TRBJ2-7|TRBV15|NA|NA
CATSNQGTYEQYF
TGTGCCACCAGCAACCAGGGGACCTACGAGCAGTACTTC
>TRBJ1-2|TRBV25-1|few|NA
CASSEAAVYYGYTF
TGTGCCAGCAGTGAAGCGGCAGTTTACTATGGCTACACCTTC
>TRBJ1-1|TRBV7-9|NA|NA
CAPQGRGGTEAFF
TGTGCCCCCCAGGGAAGGGGGGGCACTGAAGCTTTCTTT
>TRBJ2-5|TRBV29-1|few|NA
CSVDGYQETQYF
TGCAGCGTTGATGGGTACCAAGAGACCCAGTACTTC
>TRBJ2-2|TRBV7-2|NA|NA
CASSRRQGELFF
TGTGCCAGCAGCCGGAGGCAGGGTGAGCTGTTTTTT
>TRBJ1-1|TRBV5-1|NA|TRBD1
CASRQGGIMNTEAFF
TGCGCCAGCAGACAGGGGGGGATTATGAACACTGAAGCTTTCTTT
>TRBJ2-7|TRBV9|NA|TRBD2
CASSVGASGLYEQYF
TGTGCCAGCAGCGTAGGGGCTAGCGGTTTGTACGAGCAGTACTTC
>TRBJ2-1|TRBV24-1|few|NA
CATSDPSLGSEQFF
TGTGCCACCAGTGATCCATCCTTGGGAAGTGAGCAGTTCTTC
>TRBJ2-2|TRBV10-3|NA|NA
CAISESGTWNPNTGELFF
TGTGCCATCAGTGAGTCCGGGACATGGAATCCGAACACCGGGGAGCTGTTTTTT
>TRBJ2-1|TRBV24-1|NA|NA
CATSASPALGHNEQFF
TGTGCCACCAGTGCCTCCCCTGCCTTAGGGCACAATGAGCAGTTCTTC
>TRBJ2-7|TRBV27|NA|NA
CASSFHSRHDFYEQYF
TGTGCCAGCAGTTTTCACTCCAGGCATGATTTTTACGAGCAGTACTTC
>TRBJ2-4|TRBV15|NA|NA
CATSRDRENKNIQYF
TGTGCCACCAGCAGAGACCGGGAGAACAAAAACATTCAGTACTTC
>TRBJ2-3|TRBV7-9|NA|NA
CASSSYGDTQYF
TGTGCCAGCAGCTCATACGGCGATACGCAGTATTTT
>TRBJ1-1|TRBV20-1|NA|NA
CSASFRVKSEAFF
TGCAGTGCTAGTTTCAGGGTAAAGTCCGAAGCTTTCTTT
>TRBJ2-5|TRBV3-1|NA|TRBD2
CASSHGLAGVQETQYF
TGTGCCAGCAGCCATGGGCTAGCGGGGGTCCAAGAGACCCAGTACTTC
>TRBJ2-7|TRBV3-1|NA|TRBD1
CASSQGTGEYEQYF
TGTGCCAGCAGCCAAGGGACAGGGGAATACGAGCAGTACTTC
>TRBJ2-5|TRBV30|NA|TRBD2
CAWSPTGGIRGTQYF
TGTGCCTGGAGTCCCACGGGAGGGATTCGGGGGACCCAGTACTTC
>TRBJ2-5|TRBV9|NA|NA
CASSGRGVPRQETQYF
TGTGCCAGCAGCGGGAGGGGTGTACCTCGTCAAGAGACCCAGTACTTC
>TRBJ2-7|TRBV14|NA|TRBD2
CASSPLAGEREQYF
TGTGCCAGCAGCCCCCTAGCGGGCGAAAGGGAGCAGTACTTC
>TRBJ2-4|TRBV5-1|few|NA
CASSLDQNIQYF
TGCGCCAGCAGCTTGGACCAAAACATTCAGTACTTC